This T cell receptor (beta chain) was documented in a study of blood T cell repertoires in COVID-19. Study-level background: Whether acute or convalescent, the COVID-19 samples came from the United States, Italy and Spain. PBMCs, B-cell-depleted T cells, or T cells provided the cDNA or gDNA that made up the material.

Produced via immunoSEQ multiplex PCR; TCRdb's table is partial and in-frame only. The profile shows about 110,000 clones, about 84% of them singletons. Germline lookup yields CDR1 SGHTA and CDR2 FQGNSA. Trimming shortened V by 1 base and J by 6 bases, and 12 bases separated the two germline ends. The CDR3 is made up of 14 amino acids. Sequenced sample: peripheral blood. The sequence was obtained from a woman aged 55 to 70 with acute or convalescent COVID-19. V gene TRBV7-2 combines with J gene TRBJ1-1; D is ambiguous. In DNA form, the CDR3 reads TGTGCCAGCAGCTTAGACGGGGTACCCGCTGAAGCTTTCTTT. It is translated as CASSLDGVPAEAFF.